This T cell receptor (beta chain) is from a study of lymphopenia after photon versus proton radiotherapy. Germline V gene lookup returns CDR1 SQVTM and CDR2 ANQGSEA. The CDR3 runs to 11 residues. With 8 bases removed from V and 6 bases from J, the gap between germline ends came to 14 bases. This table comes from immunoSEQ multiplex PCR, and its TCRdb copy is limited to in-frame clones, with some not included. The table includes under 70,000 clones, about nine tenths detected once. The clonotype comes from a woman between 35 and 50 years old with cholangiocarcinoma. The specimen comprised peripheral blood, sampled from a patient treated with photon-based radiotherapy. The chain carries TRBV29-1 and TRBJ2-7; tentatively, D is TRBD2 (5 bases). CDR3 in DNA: TGCAGCCTGAAGGCAGGAGGCGAGCAGTACTTC. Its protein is CSLKAGGEQYF.